This TCR beta chain stems from a study of shared clonotypes between healthy human individuals (dated by TCRdb to about 2020). The study in broad terms: Two women and three men aged 18 to 49 years were included in the cohort. For each donor, three plates each were used for CD4 naive and CD4 memory, two plates were used for CD8 naive, and one plate was used for CD8 memory. The study deeply sequenced blood TCR repertoires of about 5 healthy adults to estimate repertoire size and the extent of clonotype sharing between individuals. To increase sequencing depth and limit assay-specific biases, TCR repertoire library preparation and sequencing were carried out by different laboratories using diverse techniques. Per donor, leukapheresis produced somewhere between about 0.94 and 9.5 billion PBMCs. Study-wide conclusions, independent of this receptor: Larger estimated clonotype richness was generally found for naive subsets than for memory subsets. Only blood was sampled, and tissue TCR repertoires likely differ from those in blood. Higher generation probabilities were observed for clonotypes shared by all four sorted-subset donors than for non-shared clonotypes. Pairwise subsampling indicated that sequencing depth was expected to affect the degree of clonotype sharing among donors. Because the study included only a small number of donors, the genetic and exposure-history diversity represented was limited. Sharing across a few donors was observed for around 5% of naive CD4, about 3.2% of naive CD8, 2% to 2.5% of memory CD4, and around 0.4% of memory CD8 clonotypes. Incomplete sequencing was indicated by rarefaction of sorted-subset datasets, despite the large sequencing depth.

Using the deep immunoSEQ assay, multiplex PCR amplified TCR CDR3 regions from genomic DNA. Genomic DNA extracted from each cell subset was distributed evenly over all wells of several immunoSEQ 96-well plates, and each plate served as one replicate. For sorted subsets, each replicate PCR was loaded with about 0.2 ug genomic DNA, equivalent to 25,000 to 35,000 T cell genomes. Purified libraries were quantified with a Qubit 3.0 fluorometer, sized on a Bioanalyzer 2100, and re-quantified with the KAPA Library Quantification kit. A separate single-read 150-cycle Illumina NextSeq 550 flow cell was used to sequence each immunoSEQ 96-well plate. The original pipeline was this. The immunoSEQ output contained only junctional sequences without quality scores, so filtering could not match that applied to full-length reads. To assign V/J genes and CDR3, sequences were annotated using PyIR, a Python wrapper for IgBLAST v1.9, with IMGT germline references. Reads were filtered out if the reads had weak V/J assignments (E-value above 1e-6), no CDR3, stop codons, out-of-frame junctions, or ambiguous translated residues. A V3J clonotype was defined by an identical inferred V gene, J gene, and CDR3 amino acid sequence. To compute the percentage overlap between repertoires, the number of shared unique clonotypes was divided by the size of the smaller repertoire. Richness of each repertoire was evaluated using RTK rarefaction, the Chao1 estimator, and Recon v2.1 estimates of unobserved clonotypes. For all TCRbeta clonotypes obtained by the gDNA method from a handful of donors, generation probabilities were computed with OLGA. TCRdb limited this immuneACCESS table to in-frame rearrangements with V and J called. A share of clones is missing; checked studies link under half to unresolved V genes, and the rest is unexplained. V, J and clone size reflect that table, while D and trimming were determined from the DNA. The sample table contains 950,000 to 1,100,000 clones; only one count was recorded for 70% to 80% of them. The biggest ten clones account for 0.55% to 0.7% of the sample.

Trimming costs V 6 bases and J 1 base, and their ends lie 10 bases apart. Looking up the germline V gene yields CDR1 KGHSH and CDR2 LQKENI. The CDR3 goes from the cysteine to the phenylalanine over 15 residues. Here the CDR3 DNA is all that survives: 45 bases in frame from base 1. This clone was counted a single time. Its recognized antigen is unknown. No quality values exist for individual bases; no much larger clone is one base distant. The donors were healthy, HIV-negative adults with no recently reported acute infections or vaccinations. All donors were Caucasian adults living in Nashville, Tennessee, USA. Magnetic negative selection was used to enrich CD4+ T cells, after which naive cells were positively selected on CD45RA and the negative fraction became the memory subset. Blood was collected by leukapheresis, and PBMCs were isolated by Ficoll-Histopaque density gradient centrifugation and then cryopreserved in liquid nitrogen vapor phase. Analytical flow cytometry was used to check the purity and quantity of every magnetically sorted T cell population. From each sorted fraction, genomic DNA was isolated and quantified by UV absorbance on a Nanodrop 2000c.

The rearrangement combines TRBV18 with TRBJ2-6, with the D gene tentatively TRBD1 or TRBD2, based on 5 matching bases in each. The sample comprised memory CD4+ T cells from PBMCs. The cell subset or site label corresponds to: CD45RA-negative fraction. This sequence was found in a man aged 18 to 35 in good health. Some clones in this sample may be carry-over from other donors' samples. CDR3 sequence: CASSGERSGANVLTF. The base sequence is TGTGCCAGCTCGGGGGAGAGGTCTGGGGCCAACGTCCTGACTTTC. Outside the CDR3, residues come from the reference TRBV18 and TRBJ2-6 proteins, so the full variable domain is: NAGVMQNPRHLVRRRGQEARLRCSPMKGHSHVYWYRQLPEEGLKFMVYLQKENIIDESGMPKERFSAEFPKEGPSILRIQQVVRGDSAAYFCASSGERSGANVLTFGAGSRLTVL.